This T cell receptor (beta chain) appears in the sequencing data of a study of shared clonotypes between healthy human individuals. Only in-frame clones appear in the TCRdb table, and some are missing; sequencing was by immunoSEQ multiplex PCR. The data hold millions of clones, with roughly 95% observed a single time. Whole-study results and caveats: For naive CD4 cells, approximately 5% of clonotypes were shared across a handful of donors.

Concerning this clone itself: The antigen is undetermined.

V lost 4 bases, J lost 7 bases, and 6 bases lay in between. This CDR3 has 11 residues. Germline CDR1 reads SGHRS; CDR2 reads YFSETQ. The receptor's source is a man between 18 and 35 years old in good health. The specimen sequenced was naive CD4+ T cells sorted from blood. Subset described: CD45RA+ positively selected. The J gene is TRBJ2-4, the V gene TRBV5-1; D remains unclear. CDR3 nucleotides: TGCGCCAGCAGCCAGGAGAACATTCAGTACTTC. Translated, it gives CASSQENIQYF.